Listed here are 23 T cell receptor beta chains from one sample, sequenced in a study of CD8+ T cells in alopecia areata. Following RNA extraction, reverse transcription yielded cDNA that acted as the sequencing template. TCRdb's table, derived via immunoSEQ multiplex PCR, lists solely in-frame clones and lacks some. Singletons are absent from the sample, which has under 350,000 clones. Researchers sorted pooled cutaneous lymph node cells on the basis of CD4, CD8alpha, NKG2D, NKG2ACE and other markers. Material for sequencing was CD4+ T cells sorted from a lymph node. These receptors originate from a C3H/HeJ mouse with alopecia areata. The strain's MHC type: H2-k.

This clone was seen only a few times. Germline and genes: mouse. The observed sequence ends 4 residues before the CDR3 terminus, with the missing tail filled in from the germline J gene. The chain combines TRBV13-1 with TRBJ2-3; the match to TRBD2 covers 11 bases. CDR1 NSHNY and CDR2 SYGAGN come from the germline V gene. This CDR3 spans 16 amino acids. V dropped 1 base and J dropped 3; count of bases not matched to a gene: 4. CDR3 sequence reads: CASSDRTGGAAETLYF. CDR3 DNA (partial): TGTGCCAGCAGTGATCGAACTGGGGGGGCGGCAGAA.

Comments on this clone: The genes are named according to mouse. The missing CDR3 end, 4 residues past where the read stops, is filled in from the germline J gene. This same CDR3 is encoded by further DNA sequences in the sample. The gene calls are TRBV1 and TRBJ2-5; D is uncertain. This CDR3 region has 14 residues. The V end lost 3 bases, the J end lost 0 bases, and 7 bases lay between the germline ends. From germline, CDR1 is NSQYPW and CDR2 LRSPGD (reference sequence). The CDR3 region is CTCSATVNQDTQYF. CDR3 DNA, as far as it was read: TGCACCTGCAGTGCTACTGTAAACCAAGAC.

In the case of this clone: All gene names here are mouse names. The DNA ends 4 residues before the CDR3 does, and the rest of the CDR3 is filled in from the germline J gene. This chain links TRBV13-3 with TRBJ1-1; D is perhaps TRBD1 (6 bases). Per germline, CDR1 NNHDY and CDR2 SYVADS. This CDR3 has 13 residues. CDR3 DNA (partial): TGTGCCAGCAGTGACCCACAGGGAACA. It encodes CASSDPQGT. The entire CDR3 protein is CASSDPQGTEVFF.

This clone came up a few times. All gene names here are mouse names. The CDR3 goes on 4 residues after the read ends, and that part is filled in from the germline J gene. The V gene is TRBV1, the J gene TRBJ2-1; 9 nucleotides agree with TRBD1. The germline V gene has CDR1 NSQYPW and CDR2 LRSPGD (reference sequence). The ends lost 3 bases at V and 5 bases at J; junction bases unmatched: 8. The CDR3 contains 16 residues. CDR3: CTCSAPPGQGNAEQFF. Partial CDR3 DNA: TGCACCTGCAGTGCCCCTCCGGGACAGGGTAATGCT. Together with reference TRBV1 and TRBJ2-1, the CDR3 gives the full variable domain: VTLLEQNPRWRLVPRGQAVNLRCILKNSQYPWMSWYQQDLQKQLQWLFTLRSPGDKEVKSLPGADYLATRVTDTELRLQVANMSQGRTLYCTCSAPPGQGNAEQFFGPGTRLTVL.

This clone occurred many times. Gene names denote mouse genes. The missing CDR3 end, 4 residues past where the read stops, is filled in from the germline J gene. Other DNA variants within this sample encode the same CDR3. The gene calls are TRBV13-1 and TRBJ1-2; D not resolved. In germline, CDR1 is NSHNY, CDR2 SYGAGN. This CDR3 contains 14 residues. Trimming removed 0 bases from V and 0 bases from J, with 6 bases in between. The covered CDR3 bases are TGTGCCAGCAGTGATGCCCAGGCAAACTCC. It is translated as CASSDAQANS. From start to end, the CDR3 is CASSDAQANSDYTF.

With respect to this clone: Each gene name is a mouse one. Other nucleotide sequences in the sample specify the same CDR3. CDR3 bases read: TGTGCCAGCAGTCTGACAGGGGGCTCC. Translation: CASSLTGGS. The full-length CDR3 reads as CASSLTGGSDYTF. V is TRBV13-3 and J is TRBJ1-2; 9 bases are a match to TRBD1. The CDR3 extends 4 residues past the end of the read, so its final part is completed from the germline J gene. The V gene end was trimmed by 4 bases and the J gene end by 4 bases; junction bases not matched to a gene: 2. Germline CDR1 NNHDY, CDR2 SYVADS. The CDR3 is 13 residues long.

A remark on this clone: Gene names are the mouse ones. The missing CDR3 end, 4 residues past where the read stops, is filled in from the germline J gene. The genes are TRBV2 and TRBJ2-2; tentatively, D is TRBD1 (6 bases). The CDR3 loop spans 15 amino acids. The germline V and J ends were trimmed by 1 base and 4 bases, with 10 bases remaining between them. Germline V gene data show CDR1 as LGHNA and CDR2 as YSYQKL. CDR3 amino acids: CASSQAGAGTGQLYF. The sequenced CDR3 bases are TGTGCCAGCAGCCAAGCAGGGGCAGGCACCGGG.

As regards this clone: The gene names here belong to mouse. The missing CDR3 end, 4 residues past where the read stops, is filled in from the germline J gene. Other DNA sequences in this sample translate to the same CDR3. This chain links TRBV1 with TRBJ2-5; D tentatively reads TRBD1 or TRBD2 (5 bases each). CDR1 NSQYPW and CDR2 LRSPGD come from the germline V gene (reference sequence). The CDR3 has 14 amino acids. The CDR3 region is CTCSAGQGGDTQYF. The covered CDR3 bases are TGCACCTGCAGTGCGGGGCAGGGTGGGGAC.

A word on this clone: The gene names here belong to mouse. The DNA ends 4 residues before the CDR3 does, and the rest of the CDR3 is filled in from the germline J gene. This specimen includes other DNA sequences encoding the same CDR3. This rearrangement joins TRBV13-2 to TRBJ2-1; 9 bases match TRBD2. Germline V gene sequence: CDR1 NNHNN, CDR2 SYGAGS (reference sequence). The J segment lost 0 bases and the V segment lost 3 bases, leaving 1 base of the junction unmatched. This CDR3 contains 15 residues. The sequenced part of the CDR3 DNA is TGTGCCAGCGGTGGACTGGGGGATAACTATGCT. This codes for CASGGLGDNYA. The complete CDR3 protein is CASGGLGDNYAEQFF.

This clone came up a few times. Gene names follow the mouse nomenclature. Sequencing ends 4 residues short of the CDR3 end; the germline J gene provides the rest. Different DNA sequences within this sample yield the same CDR3. The chain has TRBV13-1 and TRBJ1-2, with 10 bases lining up with TRBD1. The CDR3 length is 14 residues. CDR1 is NSHNY, CDR2 SYGAGN, per germline. The V gene end was trimmed by 3 bases and the J gene end by 4 bases; junction bases not matched to a gene: 3. CDR3 DNA, as far as it was read: TGTGCCAGCAGTGGGACAGGGGGAGTCTCC. It codes for CASSGTGGVS. The complete CDR3 protein is CASSGTGGVSDYTF.

This clone turned up a few times. The gene symbols are mouse symbols. The read stops 4 residues short of the end of the CDR3; the missing end is completed from the germline J gene. The V gene is TRBV5, the J gene TRBJ2-7, with D perhaps TRBD1 (6 bases). Per the germline V gene, CDR1 is LGHNA and CDR2 is YNLKQL (reference sequence). This CDR3 spans 14 amino acids. The CDR3 spells CASSQIPGQYEQYF. The sequenced CDR3 bases are TGTGCCAGCAGCCAAATACCCGGACAGTAT.

Worth noting for this clone: Gene names denote mouse genes. The read gets to within 3 residues of the CDR3 end, and the germline J gene fills in the rest. This chain links TRBV31 with TRBJ1-6; D perhaps matches TRBD1 (6 bases). TRBJ1-6 is identified as an open reading frame with a role that is uncertain. The CDR3 loop spans 15 amino acids. Germline CDR1 reads GKSSPN; CDR2 reads SITVG. V was trimmed by 0 bases and J by 7 bases, leaving 13 bases between them. The CDR3 sequence is CAWSLKGGSNSPLYF. The sequenced part of the CDR3 DNA is TGTGCCTGGAGTCTAAAGGGGGGGTCCAATTCGCCC.

This clone was picked up a small number of times. Mouse names are used for the genes. The CDR3 goes on 4 residues after the read ends, and that part is filled in from the germline J gene. V is TRBV31 and J is TRBJ2-7; 10 positions match TRBD2. The CDR3 has 15 amino acids. CDR1 and CDR2 from the germline V gene are GKSSPN and SITVG. CDR3 loop: CAWSLAGTGVYEQYF. CDR3 bases read: TGTGCCTGGAGTCTAGCCGGGACTGGGGTATAT.

Note on this clone: Genes and germline come from the mouse. Read data end 4 residues before the CDR3 end; the end is taken from the germline J gene. Distinct nucleotide sequences in the sample also encode this CDR3. V usage is TRBV31 and J usage is TRBJ2-7; 10 nucleotides match TRBD2. The CDR3 extends over 14 amino acids. Germline V CDR1 and CDR2: GKSSPN, SITVG. The V segment lost 1 base and the J segment 3 bases; nucleotides outside the gene matches: 3. The CDR3 reads CAWSPGTGDYEQYF. The CDR3 bases that were read are TGTGCCTGGAGTCCCGGGACTGGGGACTAT.

About this clone: Gene names are the mouse ones. This chain's CDR3 is CASSEQGPPLYF. The part of the CDR3 DNA that was read is TGTGCCAGCAGTGAACAGGGGCCGCCC. This sequence joins TRBV13-3 and TRBJ1-6, with 7 bases matching TRBD1. The sequenced fragment ends 3 residues before the CDR3 boundary, so the rest is inferred from the germline J gene. TRBJ1-6 belongs to the ORF category, with a function that is uncertain. Germline CDR1 NNHDY, CDR2 SYVADS. The V segment lost 2 bases and the J segment 11 bases; nucleotides outside the gene matches: 1. The CDR3 has 12 residues.

This clone has a handful of counts. Any gene name here is a mouse gene name. The observed sequence ends 4 residues before the CDR3 terminus, with the missing tail filled in from the germline J gene. The rearrangement uses TRBV5 and TRBJ2-2; D may be TRBD1 (6 bases). Between the trimmed V and J ends, which lost 4 bases and 0 bases, there was a span of 9 bases. Germline V gene data show CDR1 as LGHNA and CDR2 as YNLKQL (reference sequence). This CDR3 is built from 15 residues. Incomplete CDR3 DNA: TGTGCCAGCAGCCGAAACAGGGCAAACACCGGG. This codes for CASSRNRANTG. The whole CDR3 region reads CASSRNRANTGQLYF.

In the case of this clone: The germline and genes are mouse ones. The covered CDR3 bases are TGTGCCAGCGGACAGGGGGTTGAC. This gives the protein CASGQGVD. The entire CDR3 protein is CASGQGVDTQYF. The chain uses TRBV15 and TRBJ2-5, with TRBD1 matching 10 bases. The read halts 4 residues ahead of the CDR3 end, with the missing end drawn from the germline J gene. This CDR3 is built from 12 residues. The germline gives CDR1 SGHND, CDR2 FRSKSL.

This clone was observed many times. Mouse germline and gene names are used. The sequenced fragment ends 4 residues before the CDR3 boundary, so the rest is inferred from the germline J gene. Other DNA sequences in the sample encode the same CDR3. The rearrangement links TRBV1 to TRBJ2-3, with 8 positions matching TRBD2. The J segment lost 2 bases and the V segment lost 3 bases, leaving 1 base of the junction unmatched. The CDR3 has 14 residues. The germline V gene encodes CDR1 NSQYPW and CDR2 LRSPGD (reference sequence). The CDR3 bases that were read are TGCACCTGCAGTGCTGGGGGGGTTGCAGAA. It specifies CTCSAGGVAE. The CDR3 reads in full as CTCSAGGVAETLYF.

About this clone: All gene names here are mouse names. The CDR3 end is not reached by the read, which stops 4 residues before it; the germline J gene fills it in. The chain employs TRBV17 and TRBJ1-1; D is perhaps TRBD1 (5 bases). CDR1 and CDR2 from the germline V gene are MNHDT and YYDKIL. V was shortened by 6 bases and J by 0 bases, with 11 bases between the two germline ends. The CDR3 has 14 residues. CDR3 DNA (partial): TGTGCTAGCAGGTTGCAGACAGCAAACACA. Its translation: CASRLQTANT. The whole CDR3 sequence reads CASRLQTANTEVFF.

This clone was seen many times. Gene names refer to mouse genes. The read stops 4 residues short of the end of the CDR3; the missing end is completed from the germline J gene. Other DNA sequences of this sample code for an identical CDR3. The gene calls are TRBV1 and TRBJ2-2; 9 bases line up with TRBD1. V shed 1 base, J shed 0 bases, and the junction held 0 bases outside the gene matches. The CDR3 is made up of 16 amino acids. Looked up from germline, CDR1 is NSQYPW and CDR2 is LRSPGD (reference sequence). The CDR3 reads CTCSAGQGANTGQLYF. CDR3 DNA (partial): TGCACCTGCAGTGCAGGACAGGGGGCAAACACCGGG.

This clone was counted between two and nine times. Germline and genes here are mouse. From the germline J gene comes the end of the CDR3, since the read stops 4 residues before it. The J gene is TRBJ2-2, the V gene TRBV14; tentatively, D is TRBD1 (6 bases). The V end lost 4 bases, the J end lost 3 bases, and 10 bases lay between the germline ends. This CDR3 has 14 amino acids. The germline V gene encodes CDR1 SGHDT and CDR2 FRDEAV. The sequenced part of the CDR3 DNA is TGTGCCAGCAGTCGGGACAACGACACCGGG. This sequence encodes CASSRDNDTG. The whole CDR3 protein is CASSRDNDTGQLYF.

This clone was detected only a few times. Gene names refer to mouse genes. The CDR3 end falls 3 residues outside the read, so it is completed with the germline J gene. The chain combines TRBV13-1 with TRBJ1-6, with TRBD1 identical over 7 bases. TRBJ1-6 is sorted into the ORF group, with uncertain function. The germline CDR1 and CDR2 sequences are NSHNY and SYGAGN. The CDR3 is 14 amino acids. V dropped 5 bases and J dropped 3; count of bases not matched to a gene: 2. The sequenced part of the CDR3 DNA is TGTGCCAGCAGGACAGGGAACTATAATTCGCCC. Amino acid sequence: CASRTGNYNSP. In full, the CDR3 is CASRTGNYNSPLYF.

In regard to this clone: Mouse gene names and germline throughout. The CDR3 extends 4 residues past the end of the read, so its final part is completed from the germline J gene. V gene TRBV14 combines with J gene TRBJ2-1, with TRBD2 matching over 10 bases. Looked up from germline, CDR1 is SGHDT and CDR2 is FRDEAV. The V segment lost 2 bases and the J segment 3 bases; nucleotides outside the gene matches: 2. This CDR3 region has 15 residues. The CDR3 is CASSLRDWGYAEQFF. CDR3 bases read: TGTGCCAGCAGTTTACGGGACTGGGGCTATGCT.